Presented here are 21 T cell receptor beta chains from one specimen sequenced in a study of blood T cell repertoires in COVID-19. Sequenced by immunoSEQ multiplex PCR; TCRdb stores in-frame clones only, minus some. Of 200,000 to 250,000 clones listed, roughly nine tenths are singletons. Material for sequencing was PBMCs or T cells enriched from blood (not recorded which). The receptors come from a woman in her forties or fifties in a cohort exposed to, infected with or recovered from COVID-19 (not recorded which).

The rearrangement joins TRBV25-1 to TRBJ1-5; D unresolved. This CDR3 region has 14 residues. The V gene's germline CDR1 is MGHDK and CDR2 SYGVNS. Trimming removed 2 bases from V and 6 bases from J, with 11 bases in between. The CDR3 region is CASSEVQFAQPQHF. CDR3 bases: TGTGCCAGCAGTGAAGTGCAGTTTGCTCAGCCCCAGCATTTT.

V gene TRBV3-1 (or the pseudogene TRBV3-2) combines with J gene TRBJ2-3, with TRBD2 matching over 10 bases. The germline V gene has CDR1 LGHDT and CDR2 YNNKEL (reference sequence). CDR3 length equals 14 residues. V lost 4 bases, J lost 4 bases, and 2 bases stayed unmatched. CDR3 loop: CASSPGTSADTQYF. The CDR3 bases are TGTGCCAGCAGCCCCGGGACTAGCGCAGATACGCAGTATTTT.

This rearrangement joins TRBV18 to TRBJ2-4; D may be TRBD1 (5 bases). The CDR3 runs 14 residues. Trimming left V 6 bases short and J 0 bases short, with 9 bases between. Germline values: CDR1 KGHSH, CDR2 LQKENI. This chain's CDR3 is CASSPGLAKNIQYF. In DNA form, the CDR3 reads TGTGCCAGCTCTCCAGGGCTAGCCAAAAACATTCAGTACTTC.

V gene TRBV5-1 combines with J gene TRBJ2-1; TRBD1 is a possible D gene (5 bases). Germline V gene sequence: CDR1 SGHRS, CDR2 YFSETQ. The CDR3 spans 13 residues. The ends were cut back, 4 bases at V and 5 bases at J, with 10 bases in the middle. The CDR3 is CASSRTPNNEQFF. The CDR3, as DNA: TGCGCCAGCAGCAGGACACCGAACAATGAGCAGTTCTTC.

V is TRBV3-1 (or the pseudogene TRBV3-2) and J is TRBJ2-1; D not certain. The V and J ends lost 1 base and 10 bases respectively, with 11 bases between them. This CDR3 spans 13 amino acids. CDR1 is LGHDT and CDR2 is YNNKEL in the germline V gene (reference sequence). CDR3 amino acids: CASSQVTAGEQFF. The CDR3 DNA follows: TGTGCCAGCAGCCAAGTGACGGCAGGCGAGCAGTTCTTC.

The V gene is TRBV19, the J gene TRBJ1-5; possible D gene TRBD1, 6 bases. Per the germline V gene, CDR1 is LNHDA and CDR2 is SQIVND (reference sequence). The CDR3 covers 14 residues. Trimming took 4 bases from V and 2 from J, leaving 9 bases between them. CDR3 sequence reads: CASSTGEGNQPQHF. CDR3 DNA sequence: TGTGCCAGTAGTACAGGGGAAGGCAATCAGCCCCAGCATTTT.

V gene TRBV5-4 combines with J gene TRBJ1-4; unclear D gene. Trimming stripped 4 bases from V and 6 bases from J, with 10 bases between. This CDR3 has 13 residues. Looked up from germline, CDR1 is SGHNT and CDR2 is YYREEE (reference sequence). CDR3 in amino acids: CASSPIGDEKLFF. CDR3 sequence (DNA): TGTGCCAGCAGCCCGATCGGGGATGAAAAACTGTTTTTT.

The chain joins TRBV9 to TRBJ1-1; 7 bases map to TRBD1. Germline V gene lookup returns CDR1 SGDLS and CDR2 YYNGEE. After removal of 6 bases from V and 3 bases from J, the junction contained 11 bases not matched to a gene. CDR3 size: 15 residues. CDR3 loop: CASTKEGTADTEAFF. Here the CDR3 DNA reads TGTGCCAGCACTAAAGAGGGGACAGCTGACACTGAAGCTTTCTTT. Full variable domain (rest looked up from reference TRBV9 and TRBJ1-1): DSGVTQTPKHLITATGQRVTLRCSPRSGDLSVYWYQQSLDQGLQFLIQYYNGEERAKGNILERFSAQQFPDLHSELNLSSLELGDSALYFCASTKEGTADTEAFFGQGTRLTVV.

V gene TRBV3-1 (or the pseudogene TRBV3-2) combines with J gene TRBJ2-7; perhaps TRBD2 as D (5 bases). With 4 bases removed from V and 4 bases from J, the gap between germline ends came to 11 bases. Germline CDR1 and CDR2: LGHDT and YNNKEL (reference sequence). There are 13 residues in the CDR3. CDR3 sequence reads: CASSLALSYEQYF. The DNA of the CDR3 is TGTGCCAGCAGCCTAGCGCTCAGTTACGAGCAGTACTTC.

The V gene is TRBV9, the J gene TRBJ2-1; a weak D match, TRBD1 (6 bases). Germline V CDR1 and CDR2: SGDLS, YYNGEE. The CDR3 is 18 amino acids. V was clipped by 0 bases and J by 3 bases, with 19 bases between them. The DNA of the CDR3 is TGTGCCAGCAGCGTAGATTATCAGGGGAACCCTCACTACAATGAGCAGTTCTTC. Protein product: CASSVDYQGNPHYNEQFF.

The chain employs TRBV11-2 and TRBJ2-5; 9 nucleotides align to TRBD2. The CDR3 totals 18 residues. The J segment lost 5 bases and the V segment lost 3 bases, leaving 16 bases of the junction unmatched. Germline assignment: CDR1 SGHAT and CDR2 FQNNGV. The CDR3 nucleotides are TGTGCCAGCAGCTTTTCGATCAGGGCTGCGCGGGGGGGGGAGACCCAGTACTTC. This translates into CASSFSIRAARGGETQYF.

The V and J genes are TRBV4-1 and TRBJ1-1, with D tentatively TRBD1 (6 bases). Deletions cut 0 bases from V and 5 bases from J, with 19 bases between. The CDR3 spans 17 residues. The V gene's germline CDR1 is MGHRA and CDR2 YSYEKL. CDR3 loop: CASSQESSLQGGTEAFF. CDR3 DNA sequence: TGCGCCAGCAGCCAAGAGTCCTCCTTACAGGGCGGTACTGAAGCTTTCTTT.

V gene TRBV27 combines with J gene TRBJ1-5; 7 bases align to TRBD1. The junction had 6 bases not matched to a gene; V was cut back by 5 bases and J by 2 bases. In germline, CDR1 is MNHEY, CDR2 SMNVEV (reference sequence). CDR3 size: 15 residues. The CDR3 spells CASSPIGGGNQPQHF. The DNA for the CDR3 is TGTGCCAGCAGTCCTATAGGGGGCGGCAATCAGCCCCAGCATTTT.

This chain uses TRBV4-1 with TRBJ2-7, with 7 nucleotides matching TRBD2. The CDR3 spans 14 residues. After removal of 3 bases from V and 5 bases from J, the junction contained 7 bases not matched to a gene. Germline V gives CDR1 MGHRA, CDR2 YSYEKL. The CDR3 loop reads CASSQGGGSNEQYF. CDR3 sequence (DNA): TGCGCCAGCAGCCAGGGGGGGGGAAGTAACGAGCAGTACTTC.

CDR3 in DNA: TGTGCCAGCAGTACCGGACAGGGGAACACTGAAGCTTTCTTT. Protein sequence: CASSTGQGNTEAFF. This chain connects TRBV28 to TRBJ1-1, with 8 bases identical to TRBD1. The V gene's germline CDR1 is MDHEN and CDR2 SYDVKM. J lost 1 base, V lost 5 bases, and 3 bases had no gene match. CDR3 length equals 14 residues. Drawing the rest from reference TRBV28 and TRBJ1-1, the complete variable domain is DVKVTQSSRYLVKRTGEKVFLECVQDMDHENMFWYRQDPGLGLRLIYFSYDVKMKEKGDIPEGYSVSREKKERFSLILESASTNQTSMYLCASSTGQGNTEAFFGQGTRLTVV.

V gene TRBV2 combines with J gene TRBJ1-5, with D tentatively TRBD1 (6 bases). This CDR3 spans 15 amino acids. Trimming left V 3 bases short and J 2 bases short, with 11 bases between. CDR1 and CDR2 (germline): SNHLY, FYNNEI. The CDR3 spells CASSELAGGNQPQHF. CDR3 nucleotides: TGTGCCAGCAGTGAGCTTGCAGGGGGCAATCAGCCCCAGCATTTT. The full variable domain, with the rest looked up from reference TRBV2 and TRBJ1-5, is EPEVTQTPSHQVTQMGQEVILRCVPISNHLYFYWYRQILGQKVEFLVSFYNNEISEKSEIFDDQFSVERPDGSNFTLKIRSTKLEDSAMYFCASSELAGGNQPQHFGDGTRLSIL.

The chain has TRBV4-3 and TRBJ2-5; weak D call: TRBD1 (6 bases). The CDR3 is made up of 14 amino acids. The V gene lost 1 base and the J gene lost 5 bases, with 11 bases spanning the gap. CDR1 LGHNA and CDR2 YSLEER come from the germline V gene. CDR3 DNA sequence: TGCGCCAGCAGCCAAGCTGAGAGGGGGGAGACCCAGTACTTC. It encodes CASSQAERGETQYF.

V usage is TRBV30 and J usage is TRBJ1-1; maybe TRBD1 (6 bases). The CDR3 totals 15 residues. Germline CDR1 GTSNPN, CDR2 SVGIG (reference sequence). V gave up 1 base and J gave up 2 bases, with 14 bases separating them. The CDR3 loop reads CAWSDPGTFNTEAFF. CDR3 nucleotide sequence: TGTGCCTGGAGTGATCCCGGGACATTTAACACTGAAGCTTTCTTT.

This chain uses TRBV7-3 with TRBJ2-5; 8 bases fit TRBD2. CDR3 length equals 16 residues. The V and J ends lost 5 bases and 2 bases, in that order; junction bases with no gene match: 10. Germline V gene data show CDR1 as SGHTA and CDR2 as FQGTGA. The CDR3 sequence is CASSEGTRGVQETQYF. CDR3 bases: TGTGCCAGCAGCGAAGGGACTAGAGGGGTACAAGAGACCCAGTACTTC.

This chain joins TRBV7-3 and TRBJ1-5; D gene unclear. This CDR3 is 15 amino acids long. V lost 4 bases and J lost 4, with 14 bases in between. Germline values: CDR1 SGHTA, CDR2 FQGTGA. The CDR3 sequence is CASSSSGRANQPQHF. As DNA, the CDR3 is TGTGCCAGCAGCTCTAGCGGACGGGCTAATCAGCCCCAGCATTTT.

The chain carries TRBV29-1 and TRBJ1-1; TRBD1 matches 10 bases. There are 15 residues in the CDR3. Germline V gene lookup returns CDR1 SQVTM and CDR2 ANQGSEA. The trim removed 4 bases at V and 4 bases at J, leaving 9 bases unmatched. This chain's CDR3 is CSVVKVDRGVTEAFF. In DNA form, the CDR3 reads TGCAGCGTTGTTAAAGTGGACAGGGGGGTCACTGAAGCTTTCTTT.